Here is one TCR beta chain with its context. No much larger clone exists at a distance of one base, and base qualities are not known. The sample's time point label, in plain terms: cells obtained before transplantation from donor or recipient. In mixed lymphocyte reactions, approximately 200,000 CFSE-labeled pre-transplant responders were plated with approximately 200,000 irradiated violet-dye-labeled stimulators and cultured for 5 to 6 days. Proliferating CD3+CD4+CFSE-low and CD3+CD8+CFSE-low responder cells were FACS-sorted on a BD Influx sorter after the mixed lymphocyte reaction. This entry comes from a study of graft-versus-host responses after intestinal transplantation (dated by TCRdb to the early 2020s). Turning to the overall study: The transplants that recipients received were multivisceral, liver-intestinal, or isolated intestinal. Every recipient was given anti-thymocyte globulin induction, followed by about three years of maintenance tacrolimus and steroids. After intestinal transplantation, graft-versus-host and host-versus-graft alloreactive T cell clones in the graft, circulation and bone marrow were tracked using bulk TCR-beta CDR3 sequencing. Alloreactive clones were identified by sequencing pre-transplant mixed lymphocyte reaction products and comparing these products with unstimulated pre-transplant donor and recipient T cells. A cohort of 24 intestinal transplant recipients, including one retransplant, was enrolled, and a few patients lacking pretransplant specimens were excluded. Donor T cell macrochimerism was defined as a peak of at least 4% donor T cells among recipient peripheral blood mononuclear cells. Instead of going to the commercial service, samples from a few later patients were sequenced in-house on an Illumina MiSeq and processed with MiXCR.

The research as a whole found: Early after transplant, declines in HvG clones were associated with peak levels of circulating GvH clones. High GvH to HvG T cell clonal ratios were observed in the allografts of patients with donor T cell macrochimerism. GvH clones were detected in recipient bone marrow, and some appeared earlier in ileal mucosa or blood, consistent with an intestinal mucosal origin. Conclusions were limited by the relatively low number and heterogeneity of intestinal transplant patients.

Libraries were prepared through the immunoSEQ multiplex PCR assay. For most patients, genomic DNA was isolated with the Qiagen DNeasy Blood and Tissue Kit and sent frozen to Adaptive Biotechnologies for TCR sequencing. High-throughput TCR-beta CDR3 sequencing of genomic DNA from most patients was performed by Adaptive Biotechnologies. Processing in the source paper ran as follows. Adaptive's ImmunoSEQ software supplied the TCR sequencing data for 18 patients, while MiXCR and VDJtools were used to process a few other patients. To correct CD4 versus CD8 sorting errors, sequences present in both subsets at a frequency ratio below 5:1 were removed. CDR3 nucleotide sequences shared by donor and recipient were removed because the origin of these sequences could not be assigned. To be classed as alloreactive, a clone needed at least 2-fold expansion over unstimulated cells and a minimum CFSE-low frequency of 0.002% (template counts) or 0.001% (read counts). Clones detected in sequenced pre-transplant spleen, lymph node, or MLR CFSE-low populations of the donor or recipient were defined as mappable. Cumulative frequency of alloreactive clones was calculated as a percentage of all sequences weighted by copy number. TCRdb provides this immuneACCESS table in a form limited to in-frame rearrangements. Some clones are lacking; in checked studies, under half of them reflect an unresolved V gene, and why the rest are absent is not known. V, J and clone size are taken as reported in that table, and D and trimming were inferred from the DNA itself. The sample data list around 19,000 clones, and around 38% of these were observed just once. The ten largest clones capture roughly 1% of the sample.

The germline V gene supplies CDR1 SGHRS and CDR2 YFSETQ. The CDR3 contains 18 residues, cysteine and phenylalanine counted. Solely the CDR3 DNA is kept, with 54 bases framed from the first base. V is pruned by 4 bases and J by 7 bases, leaving 16 bases of the junction without a gene match. The chain uses TRBV5-1 and TRBJ2-7; 14 central bases correspond to TRBD2. The source was alloreactive CD4+ T cells from a mixed lymphocyte reaction culture, collected before intestinal transplant. The cell subset or site label for this specimen denotes: CFSE-low proliferating T cells sorted from approximately 6-day pre-transplant mixed lymphocyte reaction (GvH or HvG direction). The receptor was isolated from a human patient who received an intestinal transplant. Here the CDR3 is given as CASSQIPGLAGAGGEQYF. In nucleotide form, the sequence is TGCGCCAGCAGCCAAATCCCGGGACTAGCGGGGGCCGGAGGGGAGCAGTACTTC.